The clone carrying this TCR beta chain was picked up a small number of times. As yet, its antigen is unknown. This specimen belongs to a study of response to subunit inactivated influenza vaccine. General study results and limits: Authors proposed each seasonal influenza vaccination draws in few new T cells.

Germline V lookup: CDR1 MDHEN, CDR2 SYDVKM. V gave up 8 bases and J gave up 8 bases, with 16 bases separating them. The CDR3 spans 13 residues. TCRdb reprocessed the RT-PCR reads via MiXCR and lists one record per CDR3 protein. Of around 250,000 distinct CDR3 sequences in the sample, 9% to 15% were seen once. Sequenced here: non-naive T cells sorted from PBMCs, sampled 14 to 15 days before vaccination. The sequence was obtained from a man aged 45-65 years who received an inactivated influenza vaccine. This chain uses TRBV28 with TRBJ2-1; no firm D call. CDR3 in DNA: TGTGCCAGCCTCCCTGGGATTTCCGATGAGCAGTTCTTC. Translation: CASLPGISDEQFF.